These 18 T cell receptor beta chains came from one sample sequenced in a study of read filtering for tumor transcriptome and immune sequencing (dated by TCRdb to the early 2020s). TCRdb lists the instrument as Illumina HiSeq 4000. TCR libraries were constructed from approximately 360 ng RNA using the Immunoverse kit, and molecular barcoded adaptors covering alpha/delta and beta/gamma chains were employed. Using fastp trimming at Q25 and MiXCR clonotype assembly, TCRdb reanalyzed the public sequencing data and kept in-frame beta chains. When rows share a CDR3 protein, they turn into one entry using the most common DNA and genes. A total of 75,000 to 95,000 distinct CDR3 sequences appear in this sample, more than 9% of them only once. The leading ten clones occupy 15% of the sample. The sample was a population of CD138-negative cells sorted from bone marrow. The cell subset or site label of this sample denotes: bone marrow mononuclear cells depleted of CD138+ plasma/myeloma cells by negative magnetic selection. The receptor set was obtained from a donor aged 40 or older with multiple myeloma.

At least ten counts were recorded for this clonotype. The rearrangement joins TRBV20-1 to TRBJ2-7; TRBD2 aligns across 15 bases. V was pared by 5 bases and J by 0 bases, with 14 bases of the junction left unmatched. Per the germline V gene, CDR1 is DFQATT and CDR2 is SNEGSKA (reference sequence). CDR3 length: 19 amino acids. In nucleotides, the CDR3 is TGCAGTGCTCAGGCGGCCGGGACTAGCGGGAGGAGGAGCTCCTACGAGCAGTACTTC. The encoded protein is CSAQAAGTSGRRSSYEQYF.

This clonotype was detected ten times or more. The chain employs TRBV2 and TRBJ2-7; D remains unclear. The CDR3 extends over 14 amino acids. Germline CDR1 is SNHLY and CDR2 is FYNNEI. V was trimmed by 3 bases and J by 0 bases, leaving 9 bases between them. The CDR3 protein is CASSDSRVSYEQYF. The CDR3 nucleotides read TGTGCCAGCAGTGATTCTCGGGTCTCCTACGAGCAGTACTTC.

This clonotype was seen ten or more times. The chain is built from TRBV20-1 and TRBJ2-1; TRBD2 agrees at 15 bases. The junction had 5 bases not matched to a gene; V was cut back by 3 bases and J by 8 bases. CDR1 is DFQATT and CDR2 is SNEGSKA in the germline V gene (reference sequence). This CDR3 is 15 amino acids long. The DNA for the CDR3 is TGCAGTGCTAGCGATGGACTAGCGGGAGGGTATGAGCAGTTCTTC. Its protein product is CSASDGLAGGYEQFF.

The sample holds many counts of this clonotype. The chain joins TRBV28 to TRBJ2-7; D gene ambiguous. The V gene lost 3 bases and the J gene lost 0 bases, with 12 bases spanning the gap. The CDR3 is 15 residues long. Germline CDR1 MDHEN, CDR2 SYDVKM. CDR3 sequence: CASSFDLQASYEQYF. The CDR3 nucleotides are TGTGCCAGCAGTTTTGACTTGCAGGCCTCCTACGAGCAGTACTTC.

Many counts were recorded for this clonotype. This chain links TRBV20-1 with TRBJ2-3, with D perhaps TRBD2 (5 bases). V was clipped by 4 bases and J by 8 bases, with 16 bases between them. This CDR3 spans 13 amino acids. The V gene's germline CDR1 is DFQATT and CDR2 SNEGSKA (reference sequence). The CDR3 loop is CSAILGEGGTQYF. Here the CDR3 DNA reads TGCAGTGCTATACTGGGAGAGGGCGGTACGCAGTATTTT.

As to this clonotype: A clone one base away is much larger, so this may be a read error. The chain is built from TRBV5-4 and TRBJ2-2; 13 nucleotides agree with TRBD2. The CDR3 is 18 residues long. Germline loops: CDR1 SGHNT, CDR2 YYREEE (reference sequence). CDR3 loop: CASGLDLLAGGPAGELFF. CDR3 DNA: TGTGCCAGCGGCTTGGATCTACTAGCGGGAGGGCCAGCCGGGGAGCTGTTTTTT.

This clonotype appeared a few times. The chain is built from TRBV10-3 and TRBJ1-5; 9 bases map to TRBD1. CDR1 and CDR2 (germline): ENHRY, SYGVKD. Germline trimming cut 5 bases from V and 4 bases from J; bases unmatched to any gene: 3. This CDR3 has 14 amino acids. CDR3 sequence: CAISKDRGNQPQHF. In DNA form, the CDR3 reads TGTGCCATCAGTAAAGACAGGGGGAATCAGCCCCAGCATTTT.

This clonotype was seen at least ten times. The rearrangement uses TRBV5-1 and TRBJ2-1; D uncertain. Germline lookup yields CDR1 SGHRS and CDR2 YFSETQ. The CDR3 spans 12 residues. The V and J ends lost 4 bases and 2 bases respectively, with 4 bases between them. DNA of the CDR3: TGCGCCAGCAGCGACCCCTACAATGAGCAGTTCTTC. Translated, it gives CASSDPYNEQFF.

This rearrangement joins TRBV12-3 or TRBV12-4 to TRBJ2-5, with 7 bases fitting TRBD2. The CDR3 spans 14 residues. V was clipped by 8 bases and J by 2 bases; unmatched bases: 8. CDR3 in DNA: TGTGCCAGCTCCCCTTGGGGGGGTCAAGAGACCCAGTACTTC. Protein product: CASSPWGGQETQYF.

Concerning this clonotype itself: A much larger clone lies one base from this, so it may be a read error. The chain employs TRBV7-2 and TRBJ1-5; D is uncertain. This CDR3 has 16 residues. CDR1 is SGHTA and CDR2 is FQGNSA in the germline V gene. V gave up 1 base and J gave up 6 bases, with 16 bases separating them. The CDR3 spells CASSLGAGRFCQPQHF. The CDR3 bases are TGTGCCAGCAGCTTAGGAGCAGGCCGGTTTTGTCAGCCCCAGCATTTT.

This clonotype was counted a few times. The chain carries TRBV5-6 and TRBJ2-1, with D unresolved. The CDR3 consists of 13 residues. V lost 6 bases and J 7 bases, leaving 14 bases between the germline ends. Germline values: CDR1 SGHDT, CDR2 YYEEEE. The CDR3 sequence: CASTRSGWNEQFF. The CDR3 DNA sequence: TGTGCCAGCACCCGGTCGGGTTGGAATGAGCAGTTCTTC.

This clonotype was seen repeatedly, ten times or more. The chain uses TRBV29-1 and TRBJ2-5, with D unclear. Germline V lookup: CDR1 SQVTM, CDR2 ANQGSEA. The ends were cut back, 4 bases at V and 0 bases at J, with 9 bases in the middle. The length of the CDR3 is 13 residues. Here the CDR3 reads CSVAGRHQETQYF. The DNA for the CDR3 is TGCAGCGTTGCAGGCAGACACCAAGAGACCCAGTACTTC. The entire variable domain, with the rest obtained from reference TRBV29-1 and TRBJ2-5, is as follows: SAVISQKPSRDICQRGTSLTIQCQVDSQVTMMFWYRQQPGQSLTLIATANQGSEATYESGFVIDKFPISRPNLTFSTLTVSNMSPEDSSIYLCSVAGRHQETQYFGPGTRLLVL.

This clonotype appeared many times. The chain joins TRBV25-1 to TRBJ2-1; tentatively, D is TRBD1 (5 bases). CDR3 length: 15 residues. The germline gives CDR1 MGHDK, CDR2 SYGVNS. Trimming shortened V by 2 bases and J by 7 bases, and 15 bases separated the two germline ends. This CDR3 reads CASSERAGSRNEQFF. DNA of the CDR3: TGTGCCAGCAGTGAAAGGGCAGGGTCTCGAAATGAGCAGTTCTTC.

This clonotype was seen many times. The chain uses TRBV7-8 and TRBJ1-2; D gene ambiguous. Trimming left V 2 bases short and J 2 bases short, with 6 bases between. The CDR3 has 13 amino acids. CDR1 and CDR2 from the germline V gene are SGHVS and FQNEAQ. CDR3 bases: TGTGCCAGCAGCTTACAACAGAACTATGGCTACACCTTC. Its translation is CASSLQQNYGYTF.

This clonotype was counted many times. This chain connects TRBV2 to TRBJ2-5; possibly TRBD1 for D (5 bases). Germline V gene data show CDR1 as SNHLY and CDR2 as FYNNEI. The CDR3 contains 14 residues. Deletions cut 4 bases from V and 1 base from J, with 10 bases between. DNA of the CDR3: TGTGCCAGCAGTGTAGGGGCCCTCCAAGAGACCCAGTACTTC. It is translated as CASSVGALQETQYF.

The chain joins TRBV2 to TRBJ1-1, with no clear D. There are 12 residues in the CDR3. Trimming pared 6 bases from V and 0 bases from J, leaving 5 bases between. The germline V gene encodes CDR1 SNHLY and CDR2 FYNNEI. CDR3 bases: TGTGCCAGCAGCGGCATGAACACTGAAGCTTTCTTT. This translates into CASSGMNTEAFF.

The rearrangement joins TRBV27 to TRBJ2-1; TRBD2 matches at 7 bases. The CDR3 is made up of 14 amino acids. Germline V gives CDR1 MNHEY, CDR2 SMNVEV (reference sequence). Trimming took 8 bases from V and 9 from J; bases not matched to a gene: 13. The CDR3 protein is CASALETGRSEQFF. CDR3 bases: TGTGCCAGCGCCCTAGAGACCGGGAGGAGTGAGCAGTTCTTC.

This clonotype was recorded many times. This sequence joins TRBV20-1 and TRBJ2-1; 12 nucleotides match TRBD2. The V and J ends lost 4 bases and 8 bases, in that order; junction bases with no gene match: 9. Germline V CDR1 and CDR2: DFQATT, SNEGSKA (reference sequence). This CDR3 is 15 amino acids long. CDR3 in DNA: TGCAGTGCTACAAGACTAGCGGGAGTCAGGGATGAGCAGTTCTTC. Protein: CSATRLAGVRDEQFF.